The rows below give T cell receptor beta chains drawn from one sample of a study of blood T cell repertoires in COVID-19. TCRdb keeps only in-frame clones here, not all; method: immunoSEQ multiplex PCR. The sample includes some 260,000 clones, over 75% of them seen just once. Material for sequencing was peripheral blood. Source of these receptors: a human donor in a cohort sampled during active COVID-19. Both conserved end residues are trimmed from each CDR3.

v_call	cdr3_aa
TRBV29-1	SVENRRGGASNTEAF
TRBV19	ASSIEGLAGVTDTQY
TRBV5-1	ASSPVSGVGYEQY
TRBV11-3	ASTPTGSSEQY
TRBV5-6	ASSSKGFSGNTIY
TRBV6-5	ASSYTDRGTEAF
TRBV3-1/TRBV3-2	ASSRDGITYEQY
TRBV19	ASSRGQGVYEQY
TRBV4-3	ASSQEWAIDQPQH
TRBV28	ASSPTGTKYAQY
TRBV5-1	ASSYRTSGNYNEQF
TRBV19	ASFAPRTGGVTYGYT
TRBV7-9	ASRQGAGYEQY
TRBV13	ASSFRGDEKLF
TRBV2	ASSERRGRGNEQF
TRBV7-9	ASSFDRDSPLH
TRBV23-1	ASSQSVSLPGQGNSPLH
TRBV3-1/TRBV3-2	ASSQGFGANVLT
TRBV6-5	ASSNGGYEQY
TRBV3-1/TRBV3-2	ASSQQTSGQETQY
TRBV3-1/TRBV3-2	ASSQDLGRNQPQH
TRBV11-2	ASSSSTDTQY
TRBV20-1	SARRVDTQY
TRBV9	ASSEDRSYEQY
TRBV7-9	ASSSEISPLH
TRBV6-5	ASSSPGEGYT
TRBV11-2	ASSNHRGMVVLEQY
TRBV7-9	ASSSRDRDEQY
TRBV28	ASSLWARASGRPYEQY
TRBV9	ASSVGSGGTSYEQY
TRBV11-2	ASSYAGDIFYEQY
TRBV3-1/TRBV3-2	ASSRDSKTDTQY
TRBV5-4	ASSRLAGGNPYEQY
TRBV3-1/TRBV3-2	ASSHQPGTGGEETQY
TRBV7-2	ASSPAGYRYEQY
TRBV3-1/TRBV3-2	ASSQEDRPLSTNEKLF
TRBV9	ASSAHDRGEQY
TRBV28	ASSPSGEGAYGYT
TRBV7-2	ASSLAGVMNTEAF
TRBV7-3	ASSSYGQGSDTQY